Listed below are T cell receptor beta chains from one sample, sequenced in a study of shared clonotypes between healthy human individuals. The protocol was immunoSEQ multiplex PCR, while the TCRdb copy is restricted to in-frame clones and leaves out a portion. The table lists 1 million to 1.3 million clones, around 78% of them singletons, with roughly 0.62% in the top ten. Sequenced sample: memory CD4+ T cells from PBMCs. Receptors originate from a young man in good health. Some clones in this sample may be carry-over from other donors' samples. Both conserved end residues are part of each CDR3. D genes are given only for firm matches. Clone size appears in some rows only: once, few, many, or a class for an expanded clone.

V	D	size	J	CDR3	DNA
TRBV7-9	NA	NA	TRBJ2-7	CASSLSAVSYEQYF	TGTGCCAGCAGCTTATCCGCGGTATCCTACGAGCAGTACTTC
TRBV7-2	NA	NA	TRBJ2-3	CASSIQRALRTIDTQYF	TGTGCCAGCAGCATACAACGGGCCCTCCGGACCATTGATACGCAGTATTTT
TRBV7-9	NA	NA	TRBJ2-2	CASSSPQLSTGELFF	TGTGCCAGCAGCTCACCCCAACTTAGCACCGGGGAGCTGTTTTTT
TRBV19	TRBD1	NA	TRBJ1-5	CASSLPTGQGVTPQHF	TGTGCCAGTAGTCTACCGACCGGGCAGGGGGTTACGCCCCAGCATTTT
TRBV7-6	TRBD1	NA	TRBJ2-1	CASSLADRGGDEQFF	TGTGCCAGCAGCTTAGCGGACAGGGGCGGCGATGAGCAGTTCTTC
TRBV27	NA	few	TRBJ1-1	CASSSPWTPGGTEAFF	TGTGCCAGCAGTTCCCCTTGGACACCTGGGGGCACTGAAGCTTTCTTT
TRBV4-3	NA	NA	TRBJ1-3	CASSQSRTSGNTIYF	TGCGCCAGCAGCCAATCGAGGACATCTGGAAACACCATATATTTT
TRBV4-2	TRBD1	NA	TRBJ1-3	CASSQLGDRGRFSGNTIYF	TGTGCCAGCAGCCAACTGGGGGACAGGGGGCGATTCTCTGGAAACACCATATATTTT
TRBV7-3	TRBD2	NA	TRBJ2-3	CASSLEASGMYDTQYF	TGTGCCAGCAGCCTAGAGGCTAGCGGGATGTACGATACGCAGTATTTT
TRBV29-1	TRBD1	NA	TRBJ2-7	CSVEGTGDSVQYF	TGCAGCGTTGAAGGGACAGGCGATTCGGTGCAGTACTTC
TRBV6-1	TRBD2	NA	TRBJ2-3	CARLAGGRGTDTQYF	TGTGCCAGATTAGCGGGAGGGCGGGGCACAGATACGCAGTATTTT
TRBV5-1	TRBD2	NA	TRBJ2-7	CASSFRLAGSYEQYF	TGCGCCAGCAGCTTTCGACTAGCGGGTTCCTACGAGCAGTACTTC
TRBV25-1	TRBD1	NA	TRBJ1-4	CASSEYNGNRGEKLFF	TGTGCCAGCAGTGAATATAACGGAAACAGGGGGGAAAAACTGTTTTTT
TRBV5-1	NA	NA	TRBJ2-1	CASAGTSYNEQFF	TGCGCCAGCGCCGGGACATCTTACAATGAGCAGTTCTTC
TRBV5-6	NA	NA	TRBJ2-5	CASSLRETQYF	TGTGCCAGCAGCCTTAGGGAGACCCAGTACTTC
TRBV7-8	NA	few	TRBJ2-5	CASSLGQQETQYF	TGTGCCAGCAGCTTAGGGCAGCAAGAGACCCAGTACTTC
TRBV6-6	TRBD1	NA	TRBJ1-4	CASRPTGEGEKLFF	TGTGCCAGCAGACCCACAGGGGAAGGAGAAAAACTGTTTTTT
TRBV10-2	TRBD1	NA	TRBJ2-7	CASRETGTLSYEQYF	TGCGCCAGCAGGGAGACAGGGACCCTCTCCTACGAGCAGTACTTC
TRBV20-1	NA	once	TRBJ2-3	CSSGGPDTQYF	TGCAGCTCCGGGGGGCCCGATACGCAGTATTTT
TRBV5-5	TRBD1	NA	TRBJ2-7	CASSRPGTGYYEQYF	TGTGCCAGCAGTCGACCCGGGACAGGGTATTACGAGCAGTACTTC
TRBV5-4	NA	NA	TRBJ1-1	CASSSLGRANTEAFF	TGTGCCAGCAGCTCCCTCGGGCGTGCGAACACTGAAGCTTTCTTT
TRBV18	TRBD1	few	TRBJ2-2	CASSPRGQGSVTGELFF	TGTGCCAGCTCACCGAGGGGACAGGGATCAGTCACCGGGGAGCTGTTTTTT
TRBV18	TRBD2	NA	TRBJ2-3	CASSPPLAAVTSTDTQYF	TGTGCCAGCTCACCCCCACTAGCGGCTGTCACTAGCACAGATACGCAGTATTTT
TRBV18	TRBD1	NA	TRBJ2-7	CASSPLGTGTPYEQYF	TGTGCCAGCTCACCACTCGGGACAGGTACACCCTACGAGCAGTACTTC
TRBV10-3	TRBD1	NA	TRBJ2-5	CATGQGWQETQYF	TGTGCCACTGGACAGGGTTGGCAAGAGACCCAGTACTTC
TRBV7-8	NA	few	TRBJ2-1	CASSRGGGGGSSGEQFF	TGTGCCAGCAGCCGAGGCGGAGGGGGAGGTTCTTCGGGTGAGCAGTTCTTC
TRBV28	NA	NA	TRBJ1-3	CASSFSQGQAGNTIYF	TGTGCCAGCAGTTTTTCCCAGGGACAAGCTGGAAACACCATATATTTT
TRBV5-6	NA	NA	TRBJ2-7	CASSSPRYASHEQYF	TGTGCCAGCAGCTCGCCACGATATGCGTCACACGAGCAGTACTTC
TRBV5-1	NA	NA	TRBJ1-1	CASSQSGTADTEAFF	TGCGCCAGCAGCCAATCCGGGACGGCGGACACTGAAGCTTTCTTT